This T cell receptor (beta chain) was retrieved from a study of a mutant IDH1 vaccine in newly diagnosed glioma. Study as a whole: Patients had received radiotherapy, temozolomide, or both previously, most receiving both.

The repertoire was sequenced with immunoSEQ multiplex PCR; TCRdb's copy has only in-frame clones and lacks some. This table has tens of thousands of clones, about 85% appearing once. This sample's time point: baseline, week 1 (first vaccination visit). The treatment denotes: pre-vaccination baseline after standard-of-care therapy. Germline V lookup: CDR1 MNHEY, CDR2 SVGAGI. Trimming removed 4 bases from V and 2 bases from J, with 8 bases in between. This CDR3 spans 13 amino acids. The starting material was PBMCs, obtained from a glioma patient treated with radiotherapy, temozolomide or both. J is TRBJ1-2 and V is TRBV6-5; D possibly corresponds to TRBD1 (5 bases). The TCR comes from a woman aged 40 to 50 with glioma. CDR3 DNA sequence: TGTGCCAGCAGTTGGGACGGAAACTATGGCTACACCTTC. Protein sequence: CASSWDGNYGYTF.